The clone carrying this T cell receptor beta chain appeared a single time. What it recognizes is unknown. The J segment lost 7 bases and the V segment lost 7 bases, leaving 11 bases of the junction unmatched. CDR3 size: 16 residues. Germline values: CDR1 LNHDA, CDR2 SQIVND (reference sequence). The source of the sample is a study of T cell clones after liver transplantation. Study overall: In this trial, immunosuppression withdrawal was attempted within 2 years of liver transplant. Patients counted as tolerant after at least one year off all immunosuppression, enzymes not exceeding twice normal.

Findings and caveats of the study: Small, mixed patient groups and varying post-transplant times limit these conclusions. Migration into the graft, not deletion, may explain lost graft donor-reactive T cells.

TCRdb keeps only in-frame clones here, not all; method: immunoSEQ multiplex PCR. The data hold tens of thousands of clones, with roughly four fifths observed a single time. The chain recombines TRBV19 with TRBJ2-1; 12 bases match TRBD2. The receptor's source is a human patient who received a liver transplant. Some T cells may be the graft donor's. The sample here was CD4+ T cells from blood, taken approximately 3.5 years after liver transplant. CDR3 residues: CASTRLAGDRGNEQFF. DNA of the CDR3: TGTGCCAGTACCCGACTAGCGGGAGACCGAGGGAATGAGCAGTTCTTC.